A single sample gave rise to the 21 T cell receptor beta chains below, sequenced in a study of shared clonotypes between healthy human individuals. Positively selected for CCR7, the CD45RO-negative cells used as naive CD8 cells excluded terminally differentiated effector memory CD45RA+ cells. Generated by immunoSEQ multiplex PCR, the TCRdb table keeps only in-frame clones and is missing some. This table has 800,000 to 950,000 clones, 96% appearing once. The sample was naive CD8+ T cells sorted from blood. All receptors come from a man aged 30-40 years in good health.

V usage is TRBV20-1 and J usage is TRBJ1-1; D is unresolved. The CDR3 is made up of 11 amino acids. Trimming removed 4 bases at V and 3 bases at J, with 6 bases between. Germline assignment: CDR1 DFQATT and CDR2 SNEGSKA (reference sequence). The CDR3 DNA reads TGCAGTGCTAACAGAGACACTGAAGCTTTCTTT. It encodes CSANRDTEAFF.

The chain links TRBV9 to TRBJ1-2, with TRBD1 as a possible D gene (6 bases). The ends were cut back, 4 bases at V and 6 bases at J, with 25 bases in the middle. In germline, CDR1 is SGDLS, CDR2 YYNGEE. There are 17 residues in the CDR3. CDR3 bases: TGTGCCAGCAGCCCCTGGGGTGGTGGTGGGCAGGGGAATGGCTACACCTTC. Translating gives CASSPWGGGGQGNGYTF.

The chain joins TRBV5-1 to TRBJ2-1, with TRBD1 matching over 11 bases. After removal of 5 bases from V and 7 bases from J, the junction contained 8 bases not matched to a gene. CDR1 and CDR2 from the germline V gene are SGHRS and YFSETQ. The CDR3 sequence is 15 residues long. CDR3 sequence (DNA): TGCGCCAGCAGTTATCCGGGACAGGGGGTTAATGAGCAGTTCTTC. This encodes CASSYPGQGVNEQFF.

This clone came up once. The rearrangement uses TRBV5-5 and TRBJ2-5; D gene uncertain. CDR1 SGHKS and CDR2 YYEKEE come from the germline V gene (reference sequence). This CDR3 has 13 amino acids. Trimming removed 4 bases at V and 1 base at J, with 8 bases between. The CDR3 sequence is CASSLVTQETQYF. The CDR3 nucleotides read TGTGCCAGCAGCCTCGTGACCCAAGAGACCCAGTACTTC.

About this clone itself: One end of the junction does not line up with germline, which may come from a read error. The CDR3 DNA follows: TGTGTCAGCAGTGCCGGGAGTAACGAGCAGTACTTC. Translated: CVSSAGSNEQYF. This sequence joins TRBV2 and TRBJ2-7; tentatively, D is TRBD2 (6 bases). CDR3 length: 12 residues. Per germline, CDR1 SNHLY and CDR2 FYNNEI.

This clone has only one observation. V gene TRBV2 combines with J gene TRBJ2-3, with D perhaps matching TRBD1 (5 bases). Per the germline V gene, CDR1 is SNHLY and CDR2 is FYNNEI. This CDR3 comprises 13 residues. Trimming removed 8 bases at V and 5 bases at J, with 14 bases between. DNA of the CDR3: TGTGCCAGCTACCGCGTGGACAAAGATACGCAGTATTTT. It specifies CASYRVDKDTQYF.

J is TRBJ2-1 and V is TRBV7-9; D gene unclear. CDR1 and CDR2 (germline): SEHNR, FQNEAQ (reference sequence). There are 12 residues in the CDR3. V gave up 2 bases and J gave up 9 bases, with 8 bases separating them. The CDR3 reads CASSLSNSEQFF. CDR3 DNA sequence: TGTGCCAGCAGCTTATCGAACAGTGAGCAGTTCTTC.

The chain employs TRBV6-1 and TRBJ1-5; D gene uncertain. The CDR3 runs 15 residues. Trimming shortened V by 1 base and J by 6 bases, and 13 bases separated the two germline ends. Looked up from germline, CDR1 is MNHNS and CDR2 is SASEGT. The CDR3 coding sequence is TGTGCCAGCAGTGAAGGGGGTGTGGGGAGTCAGCCCCAGCATTTT. The encoded protein is CASSEGGVGSQPQHF.

The chain carries TRBV7-9 and TRBJ2-7; TRBD1 might be the D (5 bases). The CDR3 is 13 amino acids. Germline CDR1 SEHNR, CDR2 FQNEAQ (reference sequence). V was trimmed by 2 bases and J by 5 bases, leaving 10 bases between them. CDR3 bases: TGTGCCAGCAGCTTAACAGGTGTCCACGAGCAGTACTTC. This sequence encodes CASSLTGVHEQYF.

This chain joins TRBV14 and TRBJ2-7; TRBD1 matches at 8 bases. V lost 5 bases to trimming and J lost 4 bases; unmatched junction nucleotides: 10. CDR3 length: 15 residues. Per the germline V gene, CDR1 is SGHDN and CDR2 is FVKESK. The CDR3 region is CASSALGDRTYEQYF. DNA of the CDR3: TGTGCCAGCAGCGCCCTAGGGGACAGGACATACGAGCAGTACTTC.

The chain is built from TRBV9 and TRBJ1-1; no firm D call. CDR1 SGDLS and CDR2 YYNGEE come from the germline V gene. V lost 7 bases and J 1 base, leaving 8 bases between the germline ends. The CDR3 runs 12 residues. The CDR3 loop is CASGLGNTEAFF. CDR3 nucleotides: TGTGCCAGCGGGCTGGGGAACACTGAAGCTTTCTTT.

The chain uses TRBV29-1 and TRBJ2-7, with D hard to call. V lost 5 bases and J lost 1, with 9 bases in between. CDR3 size: 12 residues. Germline assignment: CDR1 SQVTM and CDR2 ANQGSEA. The CDR3 region has the DNA TGCAGCGTTACGATGAATTCCTACGAGCAGTACTTC. It translates to CSVTMNSYEQYF.

This chain joins TRBV9 and TRBJ2-3, with 7 bases identical to TRBD1. Germline CDR1 is SGDLS and CDR2 is YYNGEE. The CDR3 extends over 15 amino acids. J gave up 2 bases and V 0 bases, and 3 bases lay outside the gene matches. DNA of the CDR3: TGTGCCAGCAGCGTAGAAGGGGGCCACACAGATACGCAGTATTTT. Its protein is CASSVEGGHTDTQYF.

The CDR3 sequence is CASSESTGLAGSSYNEQFF. DNA of the CDR3: TGCGCCAGCAGTGAGTCGACGGGACTAGCGGGGAGCTCCTACAATGAGCAGTTCTTC. The chain is built from TRBV10-1 and TRBJ2-1, with 13 bases identical to TRBD2. J was trimmed by 0 bases and V by 0 bases; bases with no gene match: 5. From germline, CDR1 is WNHNN and CDR2 SYGVQD (reference sequence). The CDR3 loop spans 19 amino acids.

The chain is built from TRBV27 and TRBJ1-1; 8 nucleotides align to TRBD1. Germline-derived CDR1 and CDR2 are MNHEY and SMNVEV (reference sequence). The CDR3 runs to 15 residues. V lost 5 bases, J lost 6 bases, and 11 bases stayed unmatched. The CDR3 loop is CASSPTGQGISEAFF. The CDR3, as DNA: TGTGCCAGCAGTCCAACTGGACAGGGAATTTCTGAAGCTTTCTTT.

In this sample, this clone turned up a few times. The chain couples TRBV9 to TRBJ2-3; TRBD1 might be the D (5 bases). Germline V gene data show CDR1 as SGDLS and CDR2 as YYNGEE. Between the trimmed V and J ends, which lost 0 bases and 2 bases, there was a span of 10 bases. The CDR3 is 15 residues long. The CDR3 DNA reads as TGTGCCAGCAGCGTAGAGTGGGGCGCCACAGATACGCAGTATTTT. Translating it yields CASSVEWGATDTQYF.

This sequence joins TRBV19 and TRBJ2-1; 9 nucleotides agree with TRBD2. The CDR3 length is 13 residues. V lost 3 bases and J lost 6; bases outside the gene matches: 0. The V gene's germline CDR1 is LNHDA and CDR2 SQIVND (reference sequence). The CDR3 bases are TGTGCCAGTAGTATGACTAGCGGCAATGAGCAGTTCTTC. The encoded protein is CASSMTSGNEQFF.

The CDR3 spells CASSFSGLNTEAFF. Here the CDR3 DNA reads TGTGCCAGCAGCTTTAGTGGATTGAACACTGAAGCTTTCTTT. This chain uses TRBV7-9 with TRBJ1-1; D is unresolved. From germline, CDR1 is SEHNR and CDR2 FQNEAQ (reference sequence). V lost 3 bases to trimming and J lost 0 bases, with 8 bases between them. The CDR3 is made up of 14 amino acids.

This chain uses TRBV10-3 with TRBJ2-7, with TRBD2 identical over 9 bases. This CDR3 spans 14 amino acids. The trim removed 2 bases at V and 4 bases at J, leaving 3 bases unmatched. CDR1 ENHRY and CDR2 SYGVKD come from the germline V gene. CDR3 residues: CAISEGLAGYEQYF. The CDR3 region has the DNA TGTGCCATCAGTGAGGGGCTAGCGGGGTACGAGCAGTACTTC.

J is TRBJ2-7 and V is TRBV7-9, with 9 bases lining up with TRBD2. Germline CDR1 is SEHNR and CDR2 is FQNEAQ (reference sequence). The trim removed 4 bases at V and 7 bases at J, leaving 14 bases unmatched. There are 16 residues in the CDR3. CDR3 in DNA: TGTGCCAGCAGCTACACGCGGGAGGGCAATTTGGGGGAGCAGTACTTC. As protein: CASSYTREGNLGEQYF.

V usage is TRBV9 and J usage is TRBJ1-2, with D possibly being TRBD1 (6 bases). Germline V CDR1 and CDR2: SGDLS, YYNGEE. The germline V and J ends were trimmed by 4 bases and 6 bases, with 10 bases remaining between them. The CDR3 is made up of 12 amino acids. CDR3 in amino acids: CASSSRTDGYTF. In nucleotides, the CDR3 is TGTGCCAGCAGCTCCCGGACAGATGGCTACACCTTC.